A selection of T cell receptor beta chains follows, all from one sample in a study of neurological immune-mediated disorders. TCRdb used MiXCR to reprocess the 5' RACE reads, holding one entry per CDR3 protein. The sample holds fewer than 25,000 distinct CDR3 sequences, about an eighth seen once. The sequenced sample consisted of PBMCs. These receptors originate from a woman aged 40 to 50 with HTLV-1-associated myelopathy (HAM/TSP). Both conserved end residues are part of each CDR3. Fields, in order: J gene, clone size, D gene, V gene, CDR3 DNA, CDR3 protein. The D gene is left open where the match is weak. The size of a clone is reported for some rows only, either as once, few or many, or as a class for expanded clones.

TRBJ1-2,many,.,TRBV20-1,TGCAGTGCTAGGGGTCACTCCAGGAACTATGGCTACACCTTC,CSARGHSRNYGYTF
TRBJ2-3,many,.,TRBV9,TGTGCCAGCAGCGTAGTGGGGGATTCGGATACGCAGTATTTT,CASSVVGDSDTQYF
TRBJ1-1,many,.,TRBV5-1,TGCGCCAGCAGCACCGGGACTTTCACTGAAGCTTTCTTT,CASSTGTFTEAFF
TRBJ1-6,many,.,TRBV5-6,TGTGCCAGCAGCTTCGGAACCGGGACAAGAGATTCACCCCTCCACTTT,CASSFGTGTRDSPLHF
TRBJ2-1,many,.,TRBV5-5,TGTGCCAGCAGCCGCCAGGGCGGGGGCTACTACAATGAGCAGTTCTTC,CASSRQGGGYYNEQFF
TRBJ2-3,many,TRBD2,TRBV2,TGTGCCAGCAGTGCGAGGTCCGGGGGGGGGACAGATACGCAGTATTTT,CASSARSGGGTDTQYF
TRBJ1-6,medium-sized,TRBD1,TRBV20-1,TGCAGCGGGATTGACAGGGAGAGCCACACGTCCTATAATTCACCCCTCCACTTT,CSGIDRESHTSYNSPLHF
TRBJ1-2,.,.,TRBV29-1,TGCAGCGTGGGCCGGACAGAGACGATCAGGGGCTACAACTTC,CSVGRTETIRGYNF
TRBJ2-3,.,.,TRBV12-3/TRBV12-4,TGCGCCAGCAGTTTTAGCACAGATACGAAGTATTTT,CASSFSTDTKYF
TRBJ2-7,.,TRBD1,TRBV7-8,TGTGCCAGCAGCTTAGGTGGTGGGACAGGTTCGGTCTCCGAGCATTACTTC,CASSLGGGTGSVSEHYF
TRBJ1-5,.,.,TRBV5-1,TGCGCAAGCAGCCCCTGGACAACAGGGCCCCAGCATTTT,CASSPWTTGPQHF
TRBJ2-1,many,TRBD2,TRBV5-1,TGCGCCAGCAGCTTCCTAGCGGGGGGCAATGAGCAGTTCTTC,CASSFLAGGNEQFF
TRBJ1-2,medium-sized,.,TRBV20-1,TGCAGTGCTAGAGATGGTCGGCTCTATGGCTACACCTTC,CSARDGRLYGYTF
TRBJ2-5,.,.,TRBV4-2,TGTGCCAGCCAAGATGACGGGCTAGGGGAGACCCAGTACTTC,CASQDDGLGETQYF
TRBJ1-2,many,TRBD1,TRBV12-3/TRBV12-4,TGTGCCAGCAGTCTAGGGGGACAGGGGAATGGCTACACCTTC,CASSLGGQGNGYTF
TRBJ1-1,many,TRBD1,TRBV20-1,TGCAGTGCTGACGACAGGGGCTTAAACGCTGAAGCTTTCTTT,CSADDRGLNAEAFF
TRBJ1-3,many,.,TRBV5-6,TGTGCCAGCAGCTTGGTACAGAGCTCTGGAAACACCATATATTTT,CASSLVQSSGNTIYF
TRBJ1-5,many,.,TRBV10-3,TGTGCCATCAATCAAGGAGGAGTGGGTCAGCCCCAGCATTTT,CAINQGGVGQPQHF
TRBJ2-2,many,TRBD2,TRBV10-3,TGTGCCATAACTAGCGGGACGAACACCGGGGAGCTGTTTTTT,CAITSGTNTGELFF
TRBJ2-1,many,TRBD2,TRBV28,TGTGCCAGCACCCCCATAAAGGCCGGGGGGGTTAATGAGCAGTTCTTC,CASTPIKAGGVNEQFF
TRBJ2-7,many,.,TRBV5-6,TGTGCCAGCAGCTTGTTCAGGGGAGGCGAGCAGTACTTC,CASSLFRGGEQYF
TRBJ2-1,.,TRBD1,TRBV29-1,TGCAGCGTAGGTACAGGGGAAAGCTCCTACAATGAGCAGTTCTTC,CSVGTGESSYNEQFF
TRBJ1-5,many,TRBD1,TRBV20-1,TGCAGTGCTAGCGCCGGGACAGGTATTAATCAGCCCCAGCATTTT,CSASAGTGINQPQHF
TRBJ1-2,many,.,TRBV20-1,TGCAGTGCTAGAGACGGGGACTATGGCTACACCTTC,CSARDGDYGYTF
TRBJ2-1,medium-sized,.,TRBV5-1,TGCGCCAGCAGCTTGGAGCGGAACTACAATGAGCAGTTCTTC,CASSLERNYNEQFF
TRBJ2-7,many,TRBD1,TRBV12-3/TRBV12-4,TGTGCCAGCAGTTTCTCGGACAGGGCCTCCTACGAGCAGTACTTC,CASSFSDRASYEQYF
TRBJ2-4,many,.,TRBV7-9,TGTGCCAGCAGCGCGCGGGAAGGGGCCGGAGCCAAAAACATTCAGTACTTC,CASSAREGAGAKNIQYF
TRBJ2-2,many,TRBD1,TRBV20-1,TGCAGTGCTAGAGAACAGGGGCACACCGGGGAGCTGTTTTTT,CSAREQGHTGELFF
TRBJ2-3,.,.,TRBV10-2,TGCGCCAGCAGTGAGTCAGGAGGGCGCACAGATACGCAGTATTTT,CASSESGGRTDTQYF
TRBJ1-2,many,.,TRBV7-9,TGTGCCAGCAGCTTAGTAGGGTCCTATGGCTACACCTTC,CASSLVGSYGYTF
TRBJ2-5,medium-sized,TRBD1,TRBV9,TGTGCCAGCAGCGTAGGGTCAGGGGGCGCGGAGACCCAGTACTTC,CASSVGSGGAETQYF
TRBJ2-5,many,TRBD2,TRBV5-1,TGCGCCAGCAGCTTACTAGCGGAGGGGACCCAGTACTTC,CASSLLAEGTQYF
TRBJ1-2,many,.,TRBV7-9,TGTGCCAGCAGCTCCGACGGACAGAAATATGGCTACACCTTC,CASSSDGQKYGYTF
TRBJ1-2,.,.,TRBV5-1,TGCGCCAGCAGCTTGACCTCAGGAACTTGGGGTTACACCTTC,CASSLTSGTWGYTF
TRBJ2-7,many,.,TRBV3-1,TGTGCCAGCAGCCGCCCCTTGGCGTTCTCCTACGAGCAGTACTTC,CASSRPLAFSYEQYF
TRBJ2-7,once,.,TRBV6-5,TGTGCCAGCAGTCACTCGGGGGGCTTCTACGAGCAGTACTTC,CASSHSGGFYEQYF
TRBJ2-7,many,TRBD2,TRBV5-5,TGTGCCAGCAGCTTTCGTACTAGCGGCTCCTACGAGCAGTACTTC,CASSFRTSGSYEQYF
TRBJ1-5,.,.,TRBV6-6,TGTGTCAGTAGACAGGAAGGGGGTTCGGCCCAGCATTTT,CVSRQEGGSAQHF
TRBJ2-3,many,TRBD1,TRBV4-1,TGCGCCAGCAGCCAGTTTATCTTCCAGGGGGCCGGCACAGATACGCAGTATTTT,CASSQFIFQGAGTDTQYF
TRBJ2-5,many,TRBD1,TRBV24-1,TGTGCCACCAGTGAACCCAGGACAGGACAAGAGACCCAGTACTTC,CATSEPRTGQETQYF